Below, 5 T cell receptor beta chains from the same sample are listed, as sequenced in a study of T cell responses to AZD1222 COVID-19 vaccine. The table came from immunoSEQ multiplex PCR; TCRdb's copy has only in-frame clones and leaves some out. The table includes roughly 150,000 clones, 90% to 95% detected once. This specimen consisted of peripheral blood, obtained 28 days after the second AZD1222 dose. The receptor source for this set is an adult who received the AZD1222 COVID-19 vaccine.

In this sample, this clone turned up once. The chain combines TRBV3-1 (or the pseudogene TRBV3-2) with TRBJ1-5; perhaps TRBD1 as D (5 bases). The CDR3 length is 16 residues. V lost 3 bases and J lost 3, with 15 bases in between. Germline CDR1 and CDR2: LGHDT and YNNKEL (reference sequence). The CDR3 DNA reads TGTGCCAGCAGCCACGCATCCGCAGGGTCCAATCAGCCCCAGCATTTT. Amino acid sequence: CASSHASAGSNQPQHF.

This chain joins TRBV29-1 and TRBJ1-2; tentatively, D is TRBD1 (5 bases). CDR3 length: 15 residues. V was pared by 3 bases and J by 6 bases, with 20 bases between. CDR1 is SQVTM and CDR2 is ANQGSEA in the germline V gene. Written as DNA, the CDR3 is TGCAGCGTTGACGCGGCCAGGGCATTAGGGGATGGCTACACCTTC. It specifies CSVDAARALGDGYTF.

The chain combines TRBV5-1 with TRBJ1-2, with 7 nucleotides matching TRBD1. This CDR3 comprises 17 residues. J was trimmed by 4 bases and V by 3 bases; bases with no gene match: 15. Germline V lookup: CDR1 SGHRS, CDR2 YFSETQ. The CDR3 DNA reads as TGCGCCAGCAGCTCTACTATATGGGACAGACAAGTCTATGGCTACACCTTC. Protein: CASSSTIWDRQVYGYTF.

The V call is TRBV6-5, the J call TRBJ2-7, with D possibly matching TRBD2 (6 bases). The CDR3 has 15 residues. The V end lost 4 bases, the J end lost 0 bases, and 13 bases lay between the germline ends. CDR1 and CDR2 from the germline V gene are MNHEY and SVGAGI. Here the CDR3 DNA reads TGTGCCAGCAGTTTCGACCGGGACTTCTCCTACGAGCAGTACTTC. As protein: CASSFDRDFSYEQYF.

The V gene is TRBV6-4, the J gene TRBJ2-7; 9 bases fit TRBD1. CDR3 length equals 14 residues. V lost 9 bases and J lost 3; bases outside the gene matches: 9. CDR1 and CDR2 from the germline V gene are MRHNA and SNTAGT. The DNA of the CDR3 is TGTGCCAGGTTACCGGGACAGGGATACTACGAGCAGTACTTC. Encoded protein: CARLPGQGYYEQYF.